Below are 2 T cell receptor beta chains sequenced from a single sample in a study of cytomegalovirus exposure and HLA in healthy donors. Primers included in the PCR were 60 Vbeta and 13 Jbeta primers. The repertoire was sequenced with immunoSEQ multiplex PCR; TCRdb's copy has only in-frame clones and lacks some. The sample includes approximately 200,000 clones, 65% to 80% of them seen just once. The specimen was PBMCs. The receptors stem from a man in his forties in good health and CMV-seronegative.

CDR3 in DNA: TGCGCCAGCAGACTAGCGGGGGGATCCTACAATGAGCAGTTCTTC. The encoded protein is CASRLAGGSYNEQFF. V gene TRBV10-2 combines with J gene TRBJ2-1; 12 bases are a match to TRBD2. CDR1 and CDR2 (germline): WSHSY, SAAADI. Unmatched junction bases numbered 1, after V lost 6 bases and J lost 1 base. This CDR3 has 15 amino acids.

In nucleotides, the CDR3 is TGTGCCAGCAGTTTCGACAGCTACGAGCAGTACTTC. Amino acids: CASSFDSYEQYF. V and J are TRBV2 and TRBJ2-7, with D tentatively TRBD1 (5 bases). CDR1 is SNHLY, CDR2 FYNNEI, per germline. With 5 bases removed from V and 3 bases from J, the gap between germline ends came to 8 bases. The CDR3 is made up of 12 amino acids. Full variable domain (missing parts from reference TRBV2 and TRBJ2-7): EPEVTQTPSHQVTQMGQEVILRCVPISNHLYFYWYRQILGQKVEFLVSFYNNEISEKSEIFDDQFSVERPDGSNFTLKIRSTKLEDSAMYFCASSFDSYEQYFGPGTRLTVT.